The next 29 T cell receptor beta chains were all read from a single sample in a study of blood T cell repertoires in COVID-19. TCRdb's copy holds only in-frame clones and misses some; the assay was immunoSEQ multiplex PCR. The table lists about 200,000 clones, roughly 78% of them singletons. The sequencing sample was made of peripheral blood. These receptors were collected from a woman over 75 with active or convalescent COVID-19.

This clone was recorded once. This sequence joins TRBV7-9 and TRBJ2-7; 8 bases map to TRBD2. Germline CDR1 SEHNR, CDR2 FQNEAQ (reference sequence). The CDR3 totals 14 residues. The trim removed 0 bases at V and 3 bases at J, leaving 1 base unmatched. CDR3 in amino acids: CASSLASGVYEQYF. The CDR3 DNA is TGTGCCAGCAGCTTAGCTAGCGGGGTCTACGAGCAGTACTTC.

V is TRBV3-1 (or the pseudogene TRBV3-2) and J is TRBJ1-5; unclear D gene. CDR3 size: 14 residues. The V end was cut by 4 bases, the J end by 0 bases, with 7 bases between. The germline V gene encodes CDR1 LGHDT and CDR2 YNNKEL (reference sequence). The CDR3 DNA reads TGTGCCAGCAGCCCCAGTAATAGCAATCAGCCCCAGCATTTT. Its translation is CASSPSNSNQPQHF.

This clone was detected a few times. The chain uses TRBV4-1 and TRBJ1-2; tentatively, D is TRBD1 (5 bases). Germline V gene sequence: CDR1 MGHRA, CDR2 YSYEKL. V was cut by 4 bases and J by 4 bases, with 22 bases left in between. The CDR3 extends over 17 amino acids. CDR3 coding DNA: TGCGCCAGCAGCCGTGGGGGTCCAAACACGGGAGGCTATGGCTACACCTTC. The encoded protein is CASSRGGPNTGGYGYTF.

For the CDR3, the DNA is TGTGCCAGCTCACCAACAAACCAAGAGACCCAGTACTTC. It specifies CASSPTNQETQYF. The V call is TRBV18, the J call TRBJ2-5; D is unresolved. Per the germline V gene, CDR1 is KGHSH and CDR2 is LQKENI. V lost 2 bases and J lost 0, with 4 bases in between. The CDR3 covers 13 residues.

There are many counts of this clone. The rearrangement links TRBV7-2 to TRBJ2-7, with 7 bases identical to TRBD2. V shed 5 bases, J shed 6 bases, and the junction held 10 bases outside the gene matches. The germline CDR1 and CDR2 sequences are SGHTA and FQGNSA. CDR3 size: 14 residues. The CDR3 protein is CASSPEAGRGEQYF. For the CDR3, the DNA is TGTGCCAGCAGCCCCGAAGCGGGGAGGGGCGAGCAGTACTTC.

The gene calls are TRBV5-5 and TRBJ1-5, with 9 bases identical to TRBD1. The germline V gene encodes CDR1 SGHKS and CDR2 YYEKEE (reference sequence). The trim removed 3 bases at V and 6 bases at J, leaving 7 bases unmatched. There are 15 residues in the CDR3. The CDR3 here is CASSWGQGMSQPQHF. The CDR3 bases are TGTGCCAGCAGCTGGGGACAGGGCATGAGTCAGCCCCAGCATTTT.

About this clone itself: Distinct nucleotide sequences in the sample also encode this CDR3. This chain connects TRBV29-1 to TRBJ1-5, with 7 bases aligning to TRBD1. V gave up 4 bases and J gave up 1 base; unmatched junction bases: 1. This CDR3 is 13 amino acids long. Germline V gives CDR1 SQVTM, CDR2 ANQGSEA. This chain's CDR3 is CSVATGSNQPQHF. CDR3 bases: TGCAGCGTTGCGACAGGGAGCAATCAGCCCCAGCATTTT.

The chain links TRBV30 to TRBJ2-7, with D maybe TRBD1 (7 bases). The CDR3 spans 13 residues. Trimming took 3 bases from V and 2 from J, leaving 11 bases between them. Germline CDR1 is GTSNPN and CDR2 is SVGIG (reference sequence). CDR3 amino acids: CAWSQGEAYEQYF. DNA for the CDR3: TGTGCCTGGAGCCAGGGGGAGGCCTACGAGCAGTACTTC.

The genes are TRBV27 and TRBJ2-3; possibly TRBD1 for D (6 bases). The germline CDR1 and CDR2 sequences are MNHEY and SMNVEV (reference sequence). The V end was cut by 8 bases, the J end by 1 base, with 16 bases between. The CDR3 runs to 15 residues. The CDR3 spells CASGTGTLGTDTQYF. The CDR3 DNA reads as TGTGCCAGCGGAACCGGGACACTCGGCACAGATACGCAGTATTTT.

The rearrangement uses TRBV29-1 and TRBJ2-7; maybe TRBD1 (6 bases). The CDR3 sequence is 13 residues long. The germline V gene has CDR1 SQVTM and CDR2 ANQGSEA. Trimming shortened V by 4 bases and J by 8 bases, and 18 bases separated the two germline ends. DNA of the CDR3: TGCAGCGTTGTAGGGACACCTTTTTCGAAGCAGTACTTC. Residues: CSVVGTPFSKQYF.

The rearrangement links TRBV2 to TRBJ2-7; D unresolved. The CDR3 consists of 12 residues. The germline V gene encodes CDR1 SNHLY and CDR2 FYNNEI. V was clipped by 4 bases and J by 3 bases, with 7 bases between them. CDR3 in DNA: TGTGCCAGCAGTGCCGACAACTACGAGCAGTACTTC. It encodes CASSADNYEQYF.

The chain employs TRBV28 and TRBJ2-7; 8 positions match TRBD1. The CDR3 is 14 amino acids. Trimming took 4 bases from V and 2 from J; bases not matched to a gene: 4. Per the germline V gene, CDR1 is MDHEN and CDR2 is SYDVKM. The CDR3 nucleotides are TGTGCCAGCAGTTCAGGGGGCGCGGCCTACGAGCAGTACTTC. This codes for CASSSGGAAYEQYF.

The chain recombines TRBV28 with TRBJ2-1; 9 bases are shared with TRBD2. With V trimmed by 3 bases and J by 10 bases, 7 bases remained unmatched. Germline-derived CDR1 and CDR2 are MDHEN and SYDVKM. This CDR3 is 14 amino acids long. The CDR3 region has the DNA TGTGCCAGCAGTTTTGCGGGGGGGGCCAGAGAGCAGTTCTTC. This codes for CASSFAGGAREQFF.

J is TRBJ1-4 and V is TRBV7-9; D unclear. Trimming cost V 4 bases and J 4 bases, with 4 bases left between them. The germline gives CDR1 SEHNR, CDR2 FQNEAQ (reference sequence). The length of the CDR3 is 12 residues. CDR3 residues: CASSSYNEKLFF. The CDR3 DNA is TGTGCCAGCAGCTCTTATAATGAAAAACTGTTTTTT.

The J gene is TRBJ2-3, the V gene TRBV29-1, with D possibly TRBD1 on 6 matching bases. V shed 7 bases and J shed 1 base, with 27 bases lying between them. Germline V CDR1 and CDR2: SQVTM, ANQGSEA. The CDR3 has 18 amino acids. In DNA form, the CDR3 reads TGCAGCGCCACGTGGGGGTTCACACAGGGACGGGGCACAGATACGCAGTATTTT. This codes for CSATWGFTQGRGTDTQYF.

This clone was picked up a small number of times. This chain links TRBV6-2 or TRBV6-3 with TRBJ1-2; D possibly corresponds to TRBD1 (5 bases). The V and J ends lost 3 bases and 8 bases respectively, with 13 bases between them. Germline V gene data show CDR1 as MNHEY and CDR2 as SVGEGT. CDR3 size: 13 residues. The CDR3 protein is CASSYGKGHGYTF. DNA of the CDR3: TGTGCCAGCAGTTATGGGAAGGGGCACGGCTACACCTTC.

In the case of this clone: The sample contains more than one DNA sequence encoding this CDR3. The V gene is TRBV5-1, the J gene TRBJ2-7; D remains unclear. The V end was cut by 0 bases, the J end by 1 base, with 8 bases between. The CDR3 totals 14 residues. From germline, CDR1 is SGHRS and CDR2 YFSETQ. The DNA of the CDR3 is TGCGCCAGCAGCTTGGTCCGCGGTTCCTACGAGCAGTACTTC. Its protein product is CASSLVRGSYEQYF.

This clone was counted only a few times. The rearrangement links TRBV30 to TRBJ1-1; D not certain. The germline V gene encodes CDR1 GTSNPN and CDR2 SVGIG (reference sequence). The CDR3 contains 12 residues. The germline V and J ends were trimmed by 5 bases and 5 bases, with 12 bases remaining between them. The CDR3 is CAWGGSLTEAFF. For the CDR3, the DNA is TGTGCCTGGGGAGGGAGTTTGACTGAAGCTTTCTTT. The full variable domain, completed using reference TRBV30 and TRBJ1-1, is SQTIHQWPATLVQPVGSPLSLECTVEGTSNPNLYWYRQAAGRGLQLLFYSVGIGQISSEVPQNLSASRPQDRQFILSSKKLLLSDSGFYLCAWGGSLTEAFFGQGTRLTVV.

In DNA form, the CDR3 reads TGTGCCACGACCCCGAGGATGAGGAGCAATCAGCCCCAGCATTTT. Protein: CATTPRMRSNQPQHF. The gene calls are TRBV19 and TRBJ1-5, with no clear D. V shed 10 bases and J shed 1 base, with 17 bases lying between them. Germline assignment: CDR1 LNHDA and CDR2 SQIVND (reference sequence). CDR3 length: 15 residues.

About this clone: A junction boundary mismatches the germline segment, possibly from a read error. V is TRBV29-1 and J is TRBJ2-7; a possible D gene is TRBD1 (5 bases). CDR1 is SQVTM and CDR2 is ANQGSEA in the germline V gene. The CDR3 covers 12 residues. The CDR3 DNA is TGCAGCGTGATGACAGTTCGGTACGGGCAGTACTTC. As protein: CSVMTVRYGQYF.

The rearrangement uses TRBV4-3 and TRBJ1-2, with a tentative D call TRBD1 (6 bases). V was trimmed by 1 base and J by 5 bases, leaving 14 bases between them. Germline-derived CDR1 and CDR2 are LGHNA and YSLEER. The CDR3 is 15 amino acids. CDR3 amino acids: CASSQASGQGYGYTF. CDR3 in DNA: TGCGCCAGCAGCCAAGCGTCGGGGCAGGGGTATGGCTACACCTTC.

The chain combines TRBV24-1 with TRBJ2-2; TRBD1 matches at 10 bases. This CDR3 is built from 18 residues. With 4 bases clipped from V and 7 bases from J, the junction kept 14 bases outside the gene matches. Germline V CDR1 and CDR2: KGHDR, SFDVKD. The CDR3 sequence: CATSDPRQGARVIGELFF. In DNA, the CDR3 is TGTGCCACCAGTGACCCGAGACAGGGGGCGCGAGTTATCGGGGAGCTGTTTTTT.

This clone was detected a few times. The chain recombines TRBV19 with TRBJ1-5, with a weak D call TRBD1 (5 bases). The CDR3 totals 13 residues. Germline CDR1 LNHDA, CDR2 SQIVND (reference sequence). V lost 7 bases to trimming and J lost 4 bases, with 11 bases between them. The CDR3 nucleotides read TGTGCCAGTATGGGCAGGGCTAATCAGCCCCAGCATTTT. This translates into CASMGRANQPQHF.

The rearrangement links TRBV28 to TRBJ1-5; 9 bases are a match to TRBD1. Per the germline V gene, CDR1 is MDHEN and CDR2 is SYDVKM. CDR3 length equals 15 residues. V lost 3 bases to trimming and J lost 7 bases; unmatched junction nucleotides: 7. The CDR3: CASSFGQGSWQPQHF. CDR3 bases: TGTGCCAGCAGTTTTGGACAGGGGAGTTGGCAGCCCCAGCATTTT.

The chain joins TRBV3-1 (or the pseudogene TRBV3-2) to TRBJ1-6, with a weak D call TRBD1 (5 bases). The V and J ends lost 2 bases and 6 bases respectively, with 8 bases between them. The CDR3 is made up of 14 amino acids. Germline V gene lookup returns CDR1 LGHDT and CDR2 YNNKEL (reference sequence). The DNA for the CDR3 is TGTGCCAGCAGCCAATCAGGGTCTAATTCACCCCTCCACTTT. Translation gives CASSQSGSNSPLHF.

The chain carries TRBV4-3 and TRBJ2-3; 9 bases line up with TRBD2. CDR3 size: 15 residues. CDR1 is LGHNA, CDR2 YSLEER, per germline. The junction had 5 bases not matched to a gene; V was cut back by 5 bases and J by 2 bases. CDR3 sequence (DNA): TGCGCCAGCAGCTATAGCGGGGGCCTCACAGATACGCAGTATTTT. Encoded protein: CASSYSGGLTDTQYF.

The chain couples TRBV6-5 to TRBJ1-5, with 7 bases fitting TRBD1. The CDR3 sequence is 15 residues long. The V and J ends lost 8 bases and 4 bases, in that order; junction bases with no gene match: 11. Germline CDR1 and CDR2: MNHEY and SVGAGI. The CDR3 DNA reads TGTGCCAGCCGACCACGGGCAGGGGGGAATCAGCCCCAGCATTTT. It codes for CASRPRAGGNQPQHF.

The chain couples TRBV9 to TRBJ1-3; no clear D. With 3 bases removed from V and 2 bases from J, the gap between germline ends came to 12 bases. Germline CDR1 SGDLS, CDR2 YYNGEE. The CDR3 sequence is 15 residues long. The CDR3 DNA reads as TGTGCCAGCAGCGAGAGGGTCGGAGCTGGAAACACCATATATTTT. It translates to CASSERVGAGNTIYF.

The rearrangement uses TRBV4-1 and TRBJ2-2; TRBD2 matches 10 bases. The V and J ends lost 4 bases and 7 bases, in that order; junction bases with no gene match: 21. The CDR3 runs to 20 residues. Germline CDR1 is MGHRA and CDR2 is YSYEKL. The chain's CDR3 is CASSRIGGSGGARGIGELFF. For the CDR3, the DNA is TGCGCCAGCAGCCGCATCGGGGGGAGCGGGGGGGCCCGGGGTATCGGGGAGCTGTTTTTT.